One and the same sample provided the 10 T cell receptor beta chains below, sequenced in a study of CD8+ T cells in alopecia areata. Extracted from the samples, RNA was reverse transcribed into cDNA to serve as the sequencing template. Clones were sequenced by immunoSEQ multiplex PCR, and TCRdb holds only the in-frame ones, with some missing. The sample consists of some 110,000 clones, less than 45% of them appearing once. Sequencing was carried out using CD4+ T cells sorted from blood. Receptors were obtained from a human donor with alopecia areata.

V is TRBV7-9 and J is TRBJ2-5; D call uncertain. The V end lost 4 bases, the J end lost 7 bases, and 10 bases lay between the germline ends. The CDR3 has 12 amino acids. Germline V gene data show CDR1 as SEHNR and CDR2 as FQNEAQ (reference sequence). DNA of the CDR3: TGTGCCAGCAGCTCCTACTCCGGGACCCAGTACTTC. This encodes CASSSYSGTQYF.

This chain joins TRBV6-5 and TRBJ1-5, with TRBD1 matching over 7 bases. There are 15 residues in the CDR3. The V segment lost 6 bases and the J segment 5 bases; nucleotides outside the gene matches: 10. The germline V gene encodes CDR1 MNHEY and CDR2 SVGAGI. The CDR3 reads CASSRWTGADQPQHF. The CDR3 bases are TGTGCCAGCAGCCGTTGGACAGGCGCGGATCAGCCCCAGCATTTT.

Only a few counts were recorded for this clone. This chain uses TRBV30 with TRBJ2-4, with unresolved D. V was clipped by 0 bases and J by 0 bases, with 12 bases between them. Germline lookup yields CDR1 GTSNPN and CDR2 SVGIG (reference sequence). The CDR3 is made up of 16 amino acids. The CDR3 loop reads CAWSVGGGVAKNIQYF. The CDR3, as DNA: TGTGCCTGGAGTGTAGGTGGTGGTGTAGCCAAAAACATTCAGTACTTC.

The chain links TRBV29-1 to TRBJ2-2; no clear D. Trimming pared 5 bases from V and 5 bases from J, leaving 12 bases between. The CDR3 is 13 residues long. CDR1 is SQVTM and CDR2 is ANQGSEA in the germline V gene. This CDR3 reads CSVSRGTTGELFF. The CDR3 DNA reads TGCAGCGTTTCTCGCGGTACTACCGGGGAGCTGTTTTTT.

This clone showed up just a few times. V and J are TRBV28 and TRBJ2-7, with D perhaps matching TRBD2 (5 bases). The CDR3 covers 12 residues. Germline CDR1 is MDHEN and CDR2 is SYDVKM. V gave up 3 bases and J gave up 7 bases, with 10 bases separating them. For the CDR3, the DNA is TGTGCCAGCAGTTTTTCCGCGGGTGAGCAGTACTTC. It translates to CASSFSAGEQYF.

This clone was seen only once. This sequence joins TRBV28 and TRBJ2-7, with TRBD1 as a possible D gene (6 bases). Looked up from germline, CDR1 is MDHEN and CDR2 is SYDVKM. The V end lost 7 bases, the J end lost 0 bases, and 16 bases lay between the germline ends. CDR3 length: 15 amino acids. This chain's CDR3 is CASTPWAGASYEQYF. The DNA of the CDR3 is TGTGCCAGCACCCCGTGGGCAGGGGCCTCCTACGAGCAGTACTTC.

This clone turned up a few times. The chain joins TRBV7-9 to TRBJ2-7, with 10 nucleotides matching TRBD1. The CDR3 runs 13 residues. Trimming took 5 bases from V and 2 from J; bases not matched to a gene: 0. Germline V gene data show CDR1 as SEHNR and CDR2 as FQNEAQ (reference sequence). CDR3 sequence: CASSGQGAYEQYF. CDR3 nucleotides: TGTGCCAGCAGCGGACAGGGGGCCTACGAGCAGTACTTC.

The chain employs TRBV30 and TRBJ1-4; D gene unclear. Germline-derived CDR1 and CDR2 are GTSNPN and SVGIG (reference sequence). The CDR3 has 14 residues. With 1 base removed from V and 0 bases from J, the gap between germline ends came to 6 bases. CDR3 in DNA: TGTGCCTGGAGTGGTGGGGCAACTAATGAAAAACTGTTTTTT. As protein: CAWSGGATNEKLFF. The variable domain in full, with the rest retrieved from reference TRBV30 and TRBJ1-4, is SQTIHQWPATLVQPVGSPLSLECTVEGTSNPNLYWYRQAAGRGLQLLFYSVGIGQISSEVPQNLSASRPQDRQFILSSKKLLLSDSGFYLCAWSGGATNEKLFFGSGTQLSVL.

This clone turned up a few times. The V and J genes are TRBV5-1 and TRBJ2-2; D gene ambiguous. The V and J ends lost 4 bases and 0 bases respectively, with 7 bases between them. In germline, CDR1 is SGHRS, CDR2 YFSETQ. This CDR3 spans 14 amino acids. For the CDR3, the DNA is TGCGCCAGCAGCGGGATCGCGAACACCGGGGAGCTGTTTTTT. Its protein is CASSGIANTGELFF.

The chain couples TRBV23-1 to TRBJ2-2, with D unclear. Being an ORF, TRBV23-1 has a function that is uncertain. The CDR3 contains 16 residues. The V end lost 2 bases, the J end lost 0 bases, and 10 bases lay between the germline ends. The CDR3 nucleotides read TGCGCCAGCAGTCAACCCCCGGAGACGAACACCGGGGAGCTGTTTTTT. Protein: CASSQPPETNTGELFF.